This paragraph covers one TCR beta chain sequence. The antigen remains unidentified. The junction departs from the called germline gene at one end, perhaps through a read error. The repertoire was sequenced with immunoSEQ multiplex PCR; TCRdb's copy has only in-frame clones and lacks some. The sample has a few hundred thousand clones, nearly 90% seen once. The sample is drawn from a study of cytomegalovirus exposure and HLA in healthy donors. Overall study: The 110 or so validation repertoires used a platform that matched the one used for the roughly 700 first-cohort repertoires, as a later analysis reported.

This CDR3 has 15 residues. Germline CDR1 reads LGHNA; CDR2 reads YSLEER. Whole-study findings and limits: Researchers reported that a few CMV-associated chains were confirmed in vitro as CMV antigen-specific. Most TCR sequences were uncommon, yet certain public TCRs appeared in many donors.

The clonotype comes from a woman between 18 and 29 years old in good health and CMV-seronegative. The chain recombines TRBV4-3 with TRBJ2-7; tentatively, D is TRBD2 (6 bases). Sequencing was carried out using PBMCs. CDR3 amino acids: CASSQEAGFSHEQYF. The DNA of the CDR3 is TGCGCCAGCAGCCAAGAGGCGGGATTCTCCCACGAGCAGTACTTC.